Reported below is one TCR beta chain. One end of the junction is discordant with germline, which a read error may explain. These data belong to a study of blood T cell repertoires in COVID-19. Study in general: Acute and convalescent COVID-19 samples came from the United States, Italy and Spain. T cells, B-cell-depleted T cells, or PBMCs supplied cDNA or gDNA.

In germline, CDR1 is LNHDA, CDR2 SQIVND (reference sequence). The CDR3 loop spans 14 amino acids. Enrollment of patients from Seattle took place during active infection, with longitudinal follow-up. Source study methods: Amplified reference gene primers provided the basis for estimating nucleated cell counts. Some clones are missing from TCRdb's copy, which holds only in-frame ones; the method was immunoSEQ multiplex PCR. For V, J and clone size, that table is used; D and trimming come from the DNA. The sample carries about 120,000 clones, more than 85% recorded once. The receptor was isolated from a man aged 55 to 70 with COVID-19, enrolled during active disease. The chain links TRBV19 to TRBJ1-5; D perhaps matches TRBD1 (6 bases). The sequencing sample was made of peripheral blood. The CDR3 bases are TGTACCAGTAGTGCGGGGGCTGGGAATCAGCCCCAGCATTTT. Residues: CTSSAGAGNQPQHF. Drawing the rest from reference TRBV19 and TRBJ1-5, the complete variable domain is DGGITQSPKYLFRKEGQNVTLSCEQNLNHDAMYWYRQDPGQGLRLIYYSQIVNDFQKGDIAEGYSVSREKKESFPLTVTSAQKNPTAFYLCTSSAGAGNQPQHFGDGTRLSIL.